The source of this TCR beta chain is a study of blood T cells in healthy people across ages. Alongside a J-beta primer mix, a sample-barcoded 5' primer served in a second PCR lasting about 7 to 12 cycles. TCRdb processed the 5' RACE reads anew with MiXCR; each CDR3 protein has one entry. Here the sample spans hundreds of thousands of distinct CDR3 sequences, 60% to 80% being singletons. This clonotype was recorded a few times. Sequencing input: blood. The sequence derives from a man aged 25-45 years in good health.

CDR3 nucleotides: TGTGCCAGCAGTTCACAGGGAATTGGCGGGGAGCTGTTTTTT. It specifies CASSSQGIGGELFF. The genes are TRBV3-1 and TRBJ2-2, with D maybe TRBD1 (6 bases). The germline CDR1 and CDR2 sequences are LGHDT and YNNKEL (reference sequence). V lost 6 bases to trimming and J lost 7 bases, with 15 bases between them. CDR3 length equals 14 residues.